The 4 T cell receptor beta chains listed next were all sequenced from one sample in a study of blood T cell repertoires in COVID-19. The table came from immunoSEQ multiplex PCR; TCRdb's copy has only in-frame clones and leaves some out. The table lists about 110,000 clones, approximately 88% of them singletons. Sequenced input: peripheral blood. The receptors shown here come from a middle-aged woman with acute or convalescent COVID-19.

The chain uses TRBV5-1 and TRBJ2-3; the match to TRBD2 covers 7 bases. CDR3 length: 14 amino acids. With 0 bases clipped from V and 6 bases from J, the junction kept 4 bases outside the gene matches. Germline V lookup: CDR1 SGHRS, CDR2 YFSETQ. The CDR3 sequence is CASSLGGGPDTQYF. The CDR3 DNA is TGCGCCAGCAGCTTGGGCGGGGGTCCCGATACGCAGTATTTT.

The chain carries TRBV7-9 and TRBJ1-5, with 7 nucleotides matching TRBD1. V gave up 5 bases and J gave up 7 bases; unmatched junction bases: 8. The germline CDR1 and CDR2 sequences are SEHNR and FQNEAQ (reference sequence). CDR3 size: 14 residues. DNA of the CDR3: TGTGCCAGCAGCCTAACAGGGGTGCAACAGCCCCAGCATTTT. It translates to CASSLTGVQQPQHF.

The V gene is TRBV19, the J gene TRBJ1-1, with D maybe TRBD1 (6 bases). Germline V gene lookup returns CDR1 LNHDA and CDR2 SQIVND (reference sequence). The CDR3 length is 14 residues. The germline V and J ends were trimmed by 6 bases and 0 bases, with 11 bases remaining between them. The CDR3 loop reads CASSSDRMNTEAFF. The CDR3 nucleotides are TGTGCCAGTAGCTCGGACAGAATGAACACTGAAGCTTTCTTT.

The chain joins TRBV9 to TRBJ2-7; D is perhaps TRBD2 (5 bases). The V gene's germline CDR1 is SGDLS and CDR2 YYNGEE. The V end was cut by 3 bases, the J end by 2 bases, with 12 bases between. This CDR3 comprises 14 residues. The CDR3: CASSDRERTYEQYF. The CDR3 region has the DNA TGTGCCAGCAGCGATCGGGAACGAACCTACGAGCAGTACTTC.